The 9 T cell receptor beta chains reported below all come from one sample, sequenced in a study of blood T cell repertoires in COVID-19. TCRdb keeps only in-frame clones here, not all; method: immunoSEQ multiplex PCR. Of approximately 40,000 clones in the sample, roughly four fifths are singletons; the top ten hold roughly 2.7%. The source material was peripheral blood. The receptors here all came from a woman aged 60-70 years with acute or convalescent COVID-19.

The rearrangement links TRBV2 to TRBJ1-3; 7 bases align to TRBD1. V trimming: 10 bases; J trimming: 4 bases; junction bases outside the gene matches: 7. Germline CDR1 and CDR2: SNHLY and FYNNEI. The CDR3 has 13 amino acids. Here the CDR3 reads CATFSDRGNTIYF. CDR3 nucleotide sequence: TGTGCCACCTTCTCGGACAGGGGAAACACCATATATTTT.

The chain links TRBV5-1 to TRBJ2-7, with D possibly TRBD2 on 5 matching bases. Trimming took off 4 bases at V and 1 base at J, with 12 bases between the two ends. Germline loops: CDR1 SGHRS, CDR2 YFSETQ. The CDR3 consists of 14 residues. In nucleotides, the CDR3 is TGCGCCAGCAGCCCTGACGAGGGATCCTACGAGCAGTACTTC. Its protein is CASSPDEGSYEQYF.

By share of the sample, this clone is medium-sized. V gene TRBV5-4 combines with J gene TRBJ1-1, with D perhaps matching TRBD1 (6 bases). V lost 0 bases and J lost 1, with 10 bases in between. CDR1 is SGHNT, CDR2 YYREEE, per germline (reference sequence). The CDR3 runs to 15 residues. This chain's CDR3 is CASSLDTGRNTEAFF. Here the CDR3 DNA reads TGTGCCAGCAGCTTGGATACAGGGAGGAACACTGAAGCTTTCTTT. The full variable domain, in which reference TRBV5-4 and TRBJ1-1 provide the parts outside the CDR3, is ETGVTQSPTHLIKTRGQQVTLRCSSQSGHNTVSWYQQALGQGPQFIFQYYREEENGRGNFPPRFSGLQFPNYSSELNVNALELDDSALYLCASSLDTGRNTEAFFGQGTRLTVV.

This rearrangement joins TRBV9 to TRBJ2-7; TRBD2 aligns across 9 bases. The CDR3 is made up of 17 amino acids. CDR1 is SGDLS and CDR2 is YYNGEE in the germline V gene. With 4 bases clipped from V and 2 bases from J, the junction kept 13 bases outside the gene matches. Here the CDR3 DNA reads TGTGCCAGCAGCAGCGCCCCAGGTAGCGGGGGCCCCTACGAGCAGTACTTC. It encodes CASSSAPGSGGPYEQYF.

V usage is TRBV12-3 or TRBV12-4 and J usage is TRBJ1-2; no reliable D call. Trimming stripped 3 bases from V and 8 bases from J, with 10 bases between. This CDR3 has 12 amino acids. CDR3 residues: CASSFGGDGYTF. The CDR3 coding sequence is TGTGCCAGCAGTTTCGGAGGAGACGGCTACACCTTC.

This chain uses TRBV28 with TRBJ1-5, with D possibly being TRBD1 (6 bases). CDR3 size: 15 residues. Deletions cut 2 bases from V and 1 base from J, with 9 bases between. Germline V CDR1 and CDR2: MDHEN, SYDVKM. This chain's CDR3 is CASSLEGVSNQPQHF. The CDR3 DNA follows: TGTGCCAGCAGTTTAGAGGGGGTGAGCAATCAGCCCCAGCATTTT.

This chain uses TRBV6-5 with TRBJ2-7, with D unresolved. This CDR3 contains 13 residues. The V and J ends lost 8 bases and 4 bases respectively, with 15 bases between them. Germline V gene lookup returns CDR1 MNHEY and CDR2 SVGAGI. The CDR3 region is CASGDWSRYEQYF. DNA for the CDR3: TGTGCCAGCGGAGACTGGTCCCGATACGAGCAGTACTTC.

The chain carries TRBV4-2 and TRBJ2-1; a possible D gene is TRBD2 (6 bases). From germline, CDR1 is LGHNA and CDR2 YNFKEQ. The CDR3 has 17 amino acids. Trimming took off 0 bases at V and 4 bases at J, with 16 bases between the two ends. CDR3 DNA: TGTGCCAGCAGCCAAGATTCGGTGGGGGGACCTTACAATGAGCAGTTCTTC. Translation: CASSQDSVGGPYNEQFF.

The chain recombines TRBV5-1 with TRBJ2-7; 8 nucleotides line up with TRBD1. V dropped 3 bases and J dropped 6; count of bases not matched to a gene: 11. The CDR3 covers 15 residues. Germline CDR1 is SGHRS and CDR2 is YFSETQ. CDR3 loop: CASSYRTGTGAEQYF. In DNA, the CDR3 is TGCGCCAGCAGCTATCGAACCGGGACAGGTGCCGAGCAGTACTTC.